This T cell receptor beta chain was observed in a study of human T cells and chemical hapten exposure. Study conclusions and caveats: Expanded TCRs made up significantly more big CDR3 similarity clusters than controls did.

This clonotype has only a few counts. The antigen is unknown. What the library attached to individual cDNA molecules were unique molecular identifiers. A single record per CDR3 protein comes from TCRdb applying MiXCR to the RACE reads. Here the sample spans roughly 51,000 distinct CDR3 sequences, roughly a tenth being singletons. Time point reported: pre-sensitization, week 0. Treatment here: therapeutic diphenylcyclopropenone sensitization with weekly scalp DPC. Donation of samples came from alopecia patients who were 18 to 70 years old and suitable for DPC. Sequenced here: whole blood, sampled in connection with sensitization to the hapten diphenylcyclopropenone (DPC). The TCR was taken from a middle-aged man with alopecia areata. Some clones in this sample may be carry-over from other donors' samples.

The CDR3 DNA sequence: TGTGCCATCAGTGCAAGTCTGAACACTGAAGCTTTCTTT. Protein: CAISASLNTEAFF. The genes are TRBV10-3 and TRBJ1-1; D gene ambiguous. The V gene's germline CDR1 is ENHRY and CDR2 SYGVKD. The germline V and J ends were trimmed by 4 bases and 0 bases, with 6 bases remaining between them. The CDR3 runs 13 residues.